Listed here are 13 T cell receptor beta chains from one sample, sequenced in a study of blood T cell repertoires in COVID-19. The data were produced by immunoSEQ multiplex PCR, yet TCRdb's version contains in-frame clones alone and is incomplete. The sample has roughly 100,000 clones; over 80% are singletons. The sequenced material came from peripheral blood. Receptor source: a woman older than 75 with active or convalescent COVID-19.

The genes are TRBV28 and TRBJ1-6; 8 nucleotides match TRBD1. Unmatched junction bases numbered 11, after V lost 6 bases and J lost 1 base. In germline, CDR1 is MDHEN, CDR2 SYDVKM. CDR3 length equals 18 residues. The CDR3 sequence: CASSPGQGGRSYNSPLHF. The CDR3 DNA follows: TGTGCCAGCAGCCCAGGACAGGGAGGTAGATCCTATAATTCACCCCTCCACTTT.

V and J are TRBV6-5 and TRBJ1-1; D gene ambiguous. The CDR3 sequence is 11 residues long. Germline V gives CDR1 MNHEY, CDR2 SVGAGI. The CDR3 DNA follows: TGTGCGAAGTGGCGGCACACTGAAGCTTTCTTT. Translated, it gives CAKWRHTEAFF.

This chain uses TRBV10-3 with TRBJ1-2; D ambiguous. Germline V gene sequence: CDR1 ENHRY, CDR2 SYGVKD. The CDR3 sequence is 15 residues long. Trimming stripped 4 bases from V and 5 bases from J, with 17 bases between. The CDR3 loop reads CAISGEIVERYGYTF. CDR3 sequence (DNA): TGTGCCATCAGTGGGGAAATTGTGGAGCGGTATGGCTACACCTTC.

This clone turned up a few times. This chain uses TRBV7-2 with TRBJ1-4; 7 bases fit TRBD1. The V and J ends lost 4 bases and 5 bases, in that order; junction bases with no gene match: 7. The CDR3 is 15 residues long. The germline V gene has CDR1 SGHTA and CDR2 FQGNSA. This CDR3 reads CASSYRQGPNEKLFF. Here the CDR3 DNA reads TGTGCCAGCAGCTATCGACAGGGCCCAAATGAAAAACTGTTTTTT.

The V and J genes are TRBV5-5 and TRBJ2-7, with 10 positions matching TRBD1. This CDR3 is built from 16 residues. The J segment lost 3 bases and the V segment lost 0 bases, leaving 6 bases of the junction unmatched. CDR1 and CDR2 (germline): SGHKS, YYEKEE (reference sequence). The CDR3 sequence: CASSLAFRDRGYEQYF. The CDR3 DNA reads TGTGCCAGCAGCTTGGCCTTCCGGGACAGGGGCTACGAGCAGTACTTC.

The chain recombines TRBV7-9 with TRBJ1-2; D remains unclear. This CDR3 is built from 13 residues. Deletions cut 1 base from V and 7 bases from J, with 10 bases between. Germline V CDR1 and CDR2: SEHNR, FQNEAQ (reference sequence). The CDR3 DNA is TGTGCCAGCAGCTTAGAGCTACCCGGTGGCTACACCTTC. This codes for CASSLELPGGYTF.

The chain couples TRBV10-3 to TRBJ2-7, with a weak D call TRBD1 (6 bases). This CDR3 is 15 amino acids long. Deletions cut 3 bases from V and 0 bases from J, with 12 bases between. Germline assignment: CDR1 ENHRY and CDR2 SYGVKD. CDR3 residues: CAISDSGAFSYEQYF. The DNA for the CDR3 is TGTGCCATCAGTGACTCAGGGGCGTTCTCCTACGAGCAGTACTTC.

The V gene is TRBV3-1 (or the pseudogene TRBV3-2), the J gene TRBJ2-1; no clear D. The CDR3 loop spans 14 amino acids. Trimming removed 5 bases from V and 1 base from J, with 9 bases in between. Germline CDR1 is LGHDT and CDR2 is YNNKEL (reference sequence). CDR3 in DNA: TGTGCCAGCAGCACCGCCCGGTCCTACAATGAGCAGTTCTTC. Translation gives CASSTARSYNEQFF.

This clone was observed once. J is TRBJ2-3 and V is TRBV6-1; the D is unclear. The CDR3 loop spans 12 amino acids. Germline-derived CDR1 and CDR2 are MNHNS and SASEGT. The germline V and J ends were trimmed by 7 bases and 2 bases, with 7 bases remaining between them. The CDR3 loop is CASTQVTDTQYF. The CDR3 region has the DNA TGTGCCAGCACGCAGGTCACAGATACGCAGTATTTT.

CDR3 DNA: TGTGCCAGCAGTGAATCGGGGGGCGCATGGACCGGGGAGCTGTTTTTT. Translation: CASSESGGAWTGELFF. The V call is TRBV25-1, the J call TRBJ2-2; maybe TRBD2 (7 bases). This CDR3 is built from 16 residues. Germline values: CDR1 MGHDK, CDR2 SYGVNS. Trimming took off 1 base at V and 5 bases at J, with 14 bases between the two ends.

The gene calls are TRBV7-2 and TRBJ1-1; D is unclear. V lost 3 bases, J lost 4 bases, and 12 bases lay in between. CDR1 and CDR2 from the germline V gene are SGHTA and FQGNSA. The CDR3 loop spans 14 amino acids. CDR3 coding DNA: TGTGCCAGCAGCTTCGGGAGGCGCGGCACTGAAGCTTTCTTT. Translated, it gives CASSFGRRGTEAFF.

V gene TRBV11-1 combines with J gene TRBJ2-1; 7 bases line up with TRBD1. V trimming: 2 bases; J trimming: 8 bases; junction bases outside the gene matches: 3. The germline V gene encodes CDR1 SGHAT and CDR2 FQDESV (reference sequence). This CDR3 spans 13 amino acids. CDR3 nucleotide sequence: TGTGCCAGCAGCTTACAGACAGGGTATGAGCAGTTCTTC. Its protein product is CASSLQTGYEQFF.

The chain employs TRBV7-2 and TRBJ2-3; 9 nucleotides align to TRBD2. The length of the CDR3 is 15 residues. The germline gives CDR1 SGHTA, CDR2 FQGNSA. Trimming at V came to 1 base and at J to 4 bases, leaving 3 bases not matched to a gene. This CDR3 is CASSLGAGGSDTQYF. The CDR3 DNA sequence: TGTGCCAGCAGCTTAGGAGCGGGGGGCTCAGATACGCAGTATTTT.